The 17 T cell receptor beta chains reported below all come from one sample, sequenced in a study of shared clonotypes between healthy human individuals (dated by TCRdb to 2019 to 2021). The library was prepared using the immunoSEQ multiplex PCR assay. In TCRdb, the immuneACCESS table is reduced to in-frame sequences with V and J assigned. These tables do not hold every clone; where another copy was compared, an unresolved V gene accounts for under half, and the others remain unexplained. The sample table records roughly 400,000 clones; just over 95% of these occur just once. Clones ranked in the top ten supply around 0.3% of the sample. The specimen was memory CD8+ T cells sorted from blood. The cell subset or site label of this sample denotes: CD45RO+ cells pooled with CCR7-negative TemRA cells. The receptors derive from a young man in good health.

CDR3 loop: CASSLATGNSYGYTF. The CDR3 nucleotides are TGTGCCAGCAGCTTGGCGACAGGGAATAGCTATGGCTACACCTTC. The V call is TRBV5-8, the J call TRBJ1-2; 7 bases agree with TRBD1. The V and J ends lost 0 bases and 4 bases, in that order; junction bases with no gene match: 6. Germline V CDR1 and CDR2: SGHTS, YDEGEE. The CDR3 is 15 amino acids.

This chain links TRBV11-2 with TRBJ2-1; a weak D match, TRBD1 (6 bases). Germline CDR1 is SGHAT and CDR2 is FQNNGV. This CDR3 has 16 residues. V shed 6 bases and J shed 8 bases, with 23 bases lying between them. The CDR3 coding sequence is TGTGCCAGCAGACCTTATCTGGATGGGGGCCGGTATGAGCAGTTCTTC. This sequence encodes CASRPYLDGGRYEQFF.

The chain recombines TRBV5-6 with TRBJ1-1, with D tentatively TRBD1 (5 bases). Germline CDR1 and CDR2: SGHDT and YYEEEE. This CDR3 spans 14 amino acids. The ends were cut back, 0 bases at V and 4 bases at J, with 10 bases in the middle. For the CDR3, the DNA is TGTGCCAGCAGCTTGGATTCGGGGCTCACTGAAGCTTTCTTT. Encoded protein: CASSLDSGLTEAFF.

The chain employs TRBV25-1 and TRBJ2-1; maybe TRBD2 (6 bases). Per the germline V gene, CDR1 is MGHDK and CDR2 is SYGVNS. This CDR3 comprises 13 residues. Trimming pared 3 bases from V and 8 bases from J, leaving 11 bases between. The CDR3 DNA reads as TGTGCCAGCAGTGAGGGGGGTTCCCATGAGCAGTTCTTC. Translation: CASSEGGSHEQFF.

Written as DNA, the CDR3 is TGTGCCAGCAGCTTACCGACAGAACTTTACAATGAGCAGTTCTTC. As protein: CASSLPTELYNEQFF. The rearrangement uses TRBV7-9 and TRBJ2-1, with D perhaps matching TRBD1 (5 bases). V lost 2 bases and J 4 bases, leaving 12 bases between the germline ends. Germline V CDR1 and CDR2: SEHNR, FQNEAQ (reference sequence). The CDR3 loop spans 15 amino acids. Full variable domain (missing parts from reference TRBV7-9 and TRBJ2-1): DTGVSQNPRHKITKRGQNVTFRCDPISEHNRLYWYRQTLGQGPEFLTYFQNEAQLEKSRLLSDRFSAERPKGSFSTLEIQRTEQGDSAMYLCASSLPTELYNEQFFGPGTRLTVL.

The CDR3 sequence: CASRSGGTNEKLFF. In nucleotides, the CDR3 is TGTGCCAGCAGGTCGGGGGGCACTAATGAAAAACTGTTTTTT. This chain uses TRBV6-1 with TRBJ1-4; D may be TRBD1 (6 bases). The CDR3 spans 14 residues. Germline V CDR1 and CDR2: MNHNS, SASEGT. The germline V and J ends were trimmed by 6 bases and 2 bases, with 10 bases remaining between them.

The chain has TRBV28 and TRBJ1-4; 7 positions agree with TRBD1. Unmatched junction bases numbered 8, after V lost 3 bases and J lost 7 bases. Per the germline V gene, CDR1 is MDHEN and CDR2 is SYDVKM. CDR3 length equals 15 residues. The CDR3 DNA sequence: TGTGCCAGCAGTTTCAGGAGGGGGCAGAGTGAAAAACTGTTTTTT. Its translation is CASSFRRGQSEKLFF.

J is TRBJ1-2 and V is TRBV2; tentative D call: TRBD1 (6 bases). The CDR3 totals 13 residues. V was pared by 6 bases and J by 2 bases, with 10 bases between. Germline CDR1 SNHLY, CDR2 FYNNEI. The CDR3 spells CASRYRANYGYTF. The CDR3 coding sequence is TGTGCCAGCAGATACAGGGCCAACTATGGCTACACCTTC. Drawing the rest from reference TRBV2 and TRBJ1-2, the complete variable domain is EPEVTQTPSHQVTQMGQEVILRCVPISNHLYFYWYRQILGQKVEFLVSFYNNEISEKSEIFDDQFSVERPDGSNFTLKIRSTKLEDSAMYFCASRYRANYGYTFGSGTRLTVV.

A word on this clone: Other DNA sequences within the sample encode an identical CDR3. This sequence joins TRBV5-4 and TRBJ2-3, with 9 bases that match TRBD2. The CDR3 spans 15 residues. Germline CDR1 is SGHNT and CDR2 is YYREEE (reference sequence). V gave up 4 bases and J gave up 2 bases; unmatched junction bases: 5. The CDR3 loop reads CASSPLAGPTDTQYF. CDR3 coding DNA: TGTGCCAGCAGCCCTCTAGCGGGACCCACAGATACGCAGTATTTT.

The rearrangement links TRBV7-2 to TRBJ1-2; a possible D gene is TRBD1 (6 bases). The germline CDR1 and CDR2 sequences are SGHTA and FQGNSA. Trimming shortened V by 2 bases and J by 0 bases, and 10 bases separated the two germline ends. This CDR3 comprises 15 residues. The CDR3 protein is CASSLRAGANYGYTF. CDR3 DNA: TGTGCCAGCAGCTTAAGGGCAGGGGCTAACTATGGCTACACCTTC.

V gene TRBV25-1 combines with J gene TRBJ2-3; 8 bases fit TRBD2. The V segment lost 0 bases and the J segment 0 bases; nucleotides outside the gene matches: 2. The CDR3 runs to 16 residues. Germline CDR1 and CDR2: MGHDK and SYGVNS. The CDR3 spells CASSEYGRVSTDTQYF. The CDR3, as DNA: TGTGCCAGCAGTGAATACGGGAGGGTTAGCACAGATACGCAGTATTTT.

The table lists this clone with a count of one. The CDR3 loop reads CASSLWPLAQPQHF. The CDR3 bases are TGTGCCAGCAGTTTATGGCCCTTAGCCCAGCCCCAGCATTTT. The chain combines TRBV28 with TRBJ1-5; D is unclear. The V end was cut by 0 bases, the J end by 7 bases, with 10 bases between. CDR1 is MDHEN and CDR2 is SYDVKM in the germline V gene. The CDR3 is made up of 14 amino acids.

This chain uses TRBV7-2 with TRBJ1-3; the D gene is possibly TRBD1 (5 bases). The germline CDR1 and CDR2 sequences are SGHTA and FQGNSA. The V end lost 0 bases, the J end lost 3 bases, and 6 bases lay between the germline ends. The CDR3 consists of 14 residues. CDR3 protein: CASSLAGDGNTIYF. In nucleotides, the CDR3 is TGTGCCAGCAGCTTAGCAGGGGATGGAAACACCATATATTTT.

The chain carries TRBV4-1 and TRBJ2-4; TRBD2 aligns across 9 bases. Germline-derived CDR1 and CDR2 are MGHRA and YSYEKL. The CDR3 is made up of 16 amino acids. The V segment lost 3 bases and the J segment 3 bases; nucleotides outside the gene matches: 6. CDR3 bases: TGCGCCAGCAGCCAGGGGCGGGAGGGAGTCAAAAACATTCAGTACTTC. Translation: CASSQGREGVKNIQYF.

In this sample, this clone turned up once. The chain carries TRBV28 and TRBJ2-1; 8 bases are a match to TRBD2. Germline values: CDR1 MDHEN, CDR2 SYDVKM. CDR3 length: 17 amino acids. V lost 3 bases to trimming and J lost 4 bases; unmatched junction nucleotides: 11. In DNA, the CDR3 is TGTGCCAGCAGTTTTCTTGCCTCGAGCGGGAGATACAATGAGCAGTTCTTC. Protein product: CASSFLASSGRYNEQFF.

As concerns this clone: At one of its ends the junction is not consistent with the germline gene, which may arise from a read error. V gene TRBV7-9 combines with J gene TRBJ2-4; possibly TRBD2 for D (6 bases). This CDR3 is 12 amino acids long. The germline CDR1 and CDR2 sequences are SEHNR and FQNEAQ (reference sequence). CDR3 region: CASSSIPGVAWF. The CDR3 region has the DNA TGTGCCAGCAGCTCTATACCGGGGGTTGCGTGGTTC.

V and J are TRBV27 and TRBJ2-3, with D possibly matching TRBD1 (5 bases). Per the germline V gene, CDR1 is MNHEY and CDR2 is SMNVEV (reference sequence). The CDR3 has 11 amino acids. The V end was cut by 5 bases, the J end by 8 bases, with 8 bases between. The CDR3 is CASSRGGTQYF. In DNA form, the CDR3 reads TGTGCCAGCAGTAGGGGCGGTACGCAGTATTTT.